Given below is one T cell receptor (beta chain) in context. What it binds is unknown. Healthy people donating bone marrow made up the donors. This CDR3 contains 20 residues. CDR1 LGHNA and CDR2 YNFKEQ come from the germline V gene. V dropped 3 bases and J dropped 2; count of bases not matched to a gene: 18. Primers: 60 Vbeta forward and 13 Jbeta reverse. Only in-frame clones appear in the TCRdb table, and some are missing; sequencing was by immunoSEQ multiplex PCR. The table lists about 170,000 clones, under 85% of them singletons. The sample is drawn from a study of cytomegalovirus exposure and HLA in healthy donors. Findings of the study overall: When analyzed later, the rates of TCR association showed variation by HLA locus, with DRB1 the most and HLA-C the fewest. A few V segments could not be told apart, such as TRBV6-2 and TRBV6-3, and were left out. There were some public TCRs occurring in many donors, but most TCR sequences were rare.

This TCR came from a woman aged 18-29 years in good health and CMV-seropositive. Sequencing was performed on PBMCs. The chain carries TRBV4-2 and TRBJ2-3, with 9 positions matching TRBD2. CDR3 in DNA: TGTGCCAGCAGCCATACCCTGCCCACCCCGGCTAGCGGGGTCACAGATACGCAGTATTTT. Its protein is CASSHTLPTPASGVTDTQYF.